A single sample gave rise to the 30 T cell receptor beta chains below, sequenced in a study of T cells in localized non-small cell lung cancer. The assay was immunoSEQ multiplex PCR, and TCRdb's table has in-frame clones only and misses some. The table includes 30,000 to 35,000 clones, roughly 90% detected once. Sequenced material: peripheral blood mononuclear cells, taken before any cancer treatment. These receptor sequences come from a female donor aged 60 or older with stage II lung adenocarcinoma.

The chain couples TRBV28 to TRBJ2-7; the match to TRBD2 covers 14 bases. Per the germline V gene, CDR1 is MDHEN and CDR2 is SYDVKM. The CDR3 extends over 16 amino acids. The junction had 8 bases not matched to a gene; V was cut back by 8 bases and J by 2 bases. The CDR3 loop reads CASSTSGRGGTYEQYF. In DNA form, the CDR3 reads TGTGCCAGCTCGACTAGCGGGAGGGGGGGAACCTACGAGCAGTACTTC. The full variable domain, its missing parts supplied by reference TRBV28 and TRBJ2-7, is DVKVTQSSRYLVKRTGEKVFLECVQDMDHENMFWYRQDPGLGLRLIYFSYDVKMKEKGDIPEGYSVSREKKERFSLILESASTNQTSMYLCASSTSGRGGTYEQYFGPGTRLTVT.

The chain is built from TRBV19 and TRBJ2-7; 8 positions agree with TRBD2. This CDR3 is built from 17 residues. Germline CDR1 and CDR2: LNHDA and SQIVND (reference sequence). V lost 1 base and J lost 1; bases outside the gene matches: 9. CDR3 bases: TGTGCCAGTAGTATAGGGGTTTTAAGCGGGAGTTCCTACGAGCAGTACTTC. Protein sequence: CASSIGVLSGSSYEQYF.

This chain joins TRBV19 and TRBJ2-5, with TRBD2 matching 12 bases. V lost 3 bases and J lost 5; bases outside the gene matches: 4. CDR3 length: 15 amino acids. The germline gives CDR1 LNHDA, CDR2 SQIVND (reference sequence). This chain's CDR3 is CASSMGLAGLETQYF. DNA for the CDR3: TGTGCCAGTAGTATGGGACTAGCGGGTTTGGAGACCCAGTACTTC.

This chain connects TRBV7-6 to TRBJ2-1, with D unclear. This CDR3 region has 13 residues. V was trimmed by 5 bases and J by 7 bases, leaving 12 bases between them. The germline CDR1 and CDR2 sequences are SGHVS and FNYEAQ. As DNA, the CDR3 is TGTGCCAGCAGCCCCCAAGGTCCTAATGAGCAGTTCTTC. Amino acid sequence: CASSPQGPNEQFF.

This chain uses TRBV27 with TRBJ2-1, with 9 positions matching TRBD1. The junction had 4 bases not matched to a gene; V was cut back by 3 bases and J by 7 bases. CDR3 size: 14 residues. Germline V lookup: CDR1 MNHEY, CDR2 SMNVEV (reference sequence). The CDR3 bases are TGTGCCAGCAGTTTGCAGACAGGGGGTAATGAGCAGTTCTTC. Residues: CASSLQTGGNEQFF.

The V call is TRBV5-1, the J call TRBJ2-5, with a possible D match to TRBD2 (5 bases). Per germline, CDR1 SGHRS and CDR2 YFSETQ. Between the trimmed V and J ends, which lost 4 bases and 3 bases, there was a span of 13 bases. The CDR3 has 14 amino acids. CDR3 nucleotides: TGCGCCAGCAGCATCGGGGAGCTGGAAGAGACCCAGTACTTC. Amino acids: CASSIGELEETQYF.

CDR3: CASSGMGGVSYEQYF. The CDR3 DNA reads as TGTGCCAGCAGTGGGATGGGAGGGGTCTCCTACGAGCAGTACTTC. This chain joins TRBV27 and TRBJ2-7, with 7 bases that match TRBD2. The V gene's germline CDR1 is MNHEY and CDR2 SMNVEV (reference sequence). The CDR3 loop spans 15 amino acids. V lost 5 bases and J lost 0; bases outside the gene matches: 7.

CDR3 region: CASSVARKGYEQYF. The CDR3 bases are TGTGCCAGCAGCGTCGCGAGGAAGGGCTACGAGCAGTACTTC. The chain joins TRBV28 to TRBJ2-7, with D hard to call. This CDR3 region has 14 residues. Germline CDR1 MDHEN, CDR2 SYDVKM. Trimming shortened V by 6 bases and J by 3 bases, and 15 bases separated the two germline ends.

The V call is TRBV19, the J call TRBJ1-5; TRBD1 agrees at 8 bases. Germline CDR1 reads LNHDA; CDR2 reads SQIVND (reference sequence). The CDR3 is made up of 14 amino acids. Unmatched junction bases numbered 4, after V lost 6 bases and J lost 3 bases. The CDR3 nucleotides are TGTGCCAGTAGAGGACAGGGTTACAATCAGCCCCAGCATTTT. Protein product: CASRGQGYNQPQHF.

This chain connects TRBV30 to TRBJ1-2; 8 nucleotides align to TRBD1. The junction had 14 bases not matched to a gene; V was cut back by 3 bases and J by 5 bases. Germline CDR1 is GTSNPN and CDR2 is SVGIG (reference sequence). The CDR3 spans 16 residues. The CDR3 coding sequence is TGTGCCTGGAGGGGCGGCACGCAGGGGGCGAATTATGGCTACACCTTC. It translates to CAWRGGTQGANYGYTF. The complete variable domain, with remaining parts taken from reference TRBV30 and TRBJ1-2, reads SQTIHQWPATLVQPVGSPLSLECTVEGTSNPNLYWYRQAAGRGLQLLFYSVGIGQISSEVPQNLSASRPQDRQFILSSKKLLLSDSGFYLCAWRGGTQGANYGYTFGSGTRLTVV.

This clone was observed a single time. The DNA is left out, because the CDR3 cannot be placed on it with certainty; the CDR3 is given as TCRdb lists it. The CDR3 loop reads CASTSGHPYEQYF. This chain uses TRBV19 with TRBJ2-7; the D call of TRBD1 is as the table states it, not checked on the DNA. 13 amino acids form the CDR3, both terminal residues included. Germline assignment: CDR1 LNHDA and CDR2 SQIVND (reference sequence).

J is TRBJ2-2 and V is TRBV29-1; D remains unclear. The CDR3 is made up of 14 amino acids. V was clipped by 7 bases and J by 3 bases, with 15 bases between them. Per the germline V gene, CDR1 is SQVTM and CDR2 is ANQGSEA. This CDR3 is CSARPRTDTGELFF. Here the CDR3 DNA reads TGCAGCGCCCGGCCCCGGACGGACACCGGGGAGCTGTTTTTT.

The chain has TRBV18 and TRBJ2-1; TRBD1 might be the D (8 bases). The CDR3 extends over 14 amino acids. The germline CDR1 and CDR2 sequences are KGHSH and LQKENI. Trimming cost V 2 bases and J 9 bases, with 14 bases left between them. CDR3 amino acids: CASSPDRGGGEQFF. CDR3 coding DNA: TGTGCCAGCTCACCAGACAGGGGAGGGGGTGAGCAGTTCTTC.

The chain has TRBV6-1 and TRBJ2-7; TRBD1 matches at 9 bases. Germline V gene data show CDR1 as MNHNS and CDR2 as SASEGT. Trimming removed 4 bases from V and 4 bases from J; junction bases left unmatched: 2. This CDR3 contains 13 residues. Here the CDR3 DNA reads TGTGCCAGCAGTGGGGACAGGGCTTACGAGCAGTACTTC. Translated: CASSGDRAYEQYF.

The chain employs TRBV7-2 and TRBJ1-3; D is unresolved. Germline loops: CDR1 SGHTA, CDR2 FQGNSA. The V gene lost 1 base and the J gene lost 0 bases, with 10 bases spanning the gap. This CDR3 is 16 amino acids long. CDR3 region: CASSLGQLSSGNTIYF. The CDR3 DNA is TGTGCCAGCAGCTTAGGGCAGCTAAGCTCTGGAAACACCATATATTTT.

The chain uses TRBV11-2 and TRBJ1-2; D gene uncertain. CDR1 is SGHAT and CDR2 is FQNNGV in the germline V gene. The CDR3 contains 14 residues. V lost 5 bases and J lost 5, with 15 bases in between. The CDR3 DNA reads TGTGCCAGCAGCCCAGACGGGTTAATATATGGCTACACCTTC. This gives the protein CASSPDGLIYGYTF.

The V call is TRBV18, the J call TRBJ1-1; no clear D gene. Germline assignment: CDR1 KGHSH and CDR2 LQKENI. Trimming stripped 6 bases from V and 5 bases from J, with 16 bases between. This CDR3 has 14 residues. The CDR3: CASSPTETGTEAFF. The DNA of the CDR3 is TGTGCCAGCTCCCCCACAGAGACGGGGACTGAAGCTTTCTTT.

Notes on this clone: Its ends do not fully match the called genes, so a read error is possible. The CDR3 DNA reads TGTGCCAGCAGTGAAAGGCTAAAGGGGGCTTACTGCCGTTTT. Protein: CASSERLKGAYCRF. The chain uses TRBV2 and TRBJ1-5; 7 bases map to TRBD1. The CDR3 contains 14 residues. Germline V gene lookup returns CDR1 SNHLY and CDR2 FYNNEI.

This chain links TRBV9 with TRBJ2-7; D is possibly TRBD2 (5 bases). Germline V gene lookup returns CDR1 SGDLS and CDR2 YYNGEE. With 1 base removed from V and 3 bases from J, the gap between germline ends came to 11 bases. The CDR3 has 14 residues. In DNA form, the CDR3 reads TGTGCCAGCAGCGTAAGTGAGGGCGGCTACGAGCAGTACTTC. Translating gives CASSVSEGGYEQYF.

The V and J genes are TRBV7-2 and TRBJ1-5; D is unclear. Per germline, CDR1 SGHTA and CDR2 FQGNSA. V was trimmed by 3 bases and J by 4 bases, leaving 13 bases between them. This CDR3 is 15 amino acids long. CDR3 amino acids: CASSFLGGRNQPQHF. CDR3 DNA sequence: TGTGCCAGCAGCTTCCTTGGCGGCAGGAATCAGCCCCAGCATTTT. Full variable domain (rest looked up from reference TRBV7-2 and TRBJ1-5): GAGVSQSPSNKVTEKGKDVELRCDPISGHTALYWYRQSLGQGLEFLIYFQGNSAPDKSGLPSDRFSAERTGGSVSTLTIQRTQQEDSAVYLCASSFLGGRNQPQHFGDGTRLSIL.

J is TRBJ1-5 and V is TRBV28; D might be TRBD1 (6 bases). The V and J ends lost 10 bases and 4 bases respectively, with 11 bases between them. Looked up from germline, CDR1 is MDHEN and CDR2 is SYDVKM. The CDR3 is made up of 12 amino acids. This CDR3 is CANGQLNQPQHF. In DNA form, the CDR3 reads TGTGCCAATGGACAGTTGAATCAGCCCCAGCATTTT.

The chain employs TRBV28 and TRBJ1-2; D call uncertain. The CDR3 is 15 amino acids. Deletions cut 2 bases from V and 12 bases from J, with 22 bases between. The germline V gene encodes CDR1 MDHEN and CDR2 SYDVKM. The CDR3 DNA is TGTGCCAGCAGTTTACATGGGGATTGGTTGCCTGCCAACACCTTC. It encodes CASSLHGDWLPANTF.

This chain connects TRBV28 to TRBJ2-7, with 8 bases matching TRBD1. Trimming at V came to 2 bases and at J to 5 bases, leaving 5 bases not matched to a gene. The CDR3 spans 14 residues. Germline lookup yields CDR1 MDHEN and CDR2 SYDVKM. CDR3 in amino acids: CASSLPGQGNEQYF. CDR3 in DNA: TGTGCCAGCAGTTTACCCGGACAGGGAAACGAGCAGTACTTC.

The V call is TRBV7-8, the J call TRBJ2-3; TRBD2 matches 9 bases. The CDR3 extends over 15 amino acids. The germline gives CDR1 SGHVS, CDR2 FQNEAQ. The junction had 3 bases not matched to a gene; V was cut back by 2 bases and J by 3 bases. The DNA for the CDR3 is TGTGCCAGCAGCTTAAGTCTAGCGGGAACAGATACGCAGTATTTT. Residues: CASSLSLAGTDTQYF.

This clone was observed once. The chain links TRBV27 to TRBJ1-1; D gene ambiguous. V lost 6 bases and J lost 4, with 9 bases in between. In germline, CDR1 is MNHEY, CDR2 SMNVEV (reference sequence). The CDR3 consists of 12 residues. Written as DNA, the CDR3 is TGTGCCAGCAGCAACCGGGGCACTGAAGCTTTCTTT. Translating gives CASSNRGTEAFF.

This clone was seen once. V gene TRBV5-5 combines with J gene TRBJ1-4; 9 bases line up with TRBD1. The CDR3 is 15 residues long. The V gene's germline CDR1 is SGHKS and CDR2 YYEKEE (reference sequence). Trimming cost V 2 bases and J 8 bases; bases outside gene matches: 7. CDR3 in amino acids: CASSLQGAIGEKLFF. Written as DNA, the CDR3 is TGTGCCAGCAGCTTACAGGGGGCTATAGGGGAAAAACTGTTTTTT.

The chain uses TRBV5-8 and TRBJ2-7, with D perhaps given as TRBD1 or TRBD2 (6 bases each). The CDR3 spans 14 residues. V was cut by 3 bases and J by 7 bases, with 17 bases left in between. Per the germline V gene, CDR1 is SGHTS and CDR2 is YDEGEE. Written as DNA, the CDR3 is TGTGCCAGCAGCTCCGGGACACTTGGGGGGGAGCAGTACTTC. Its translation: CASSSGTLGGEQYF.

V usage is TRBV7-9 and J usage is TRBJ1-4; D not resolved. Germline V lookup: CDR1 SEHNR, CDR2 FQNEAQ (reference sequence). CDR3 length: 13 amino acids. With 2 bases removed from V and 8 bases from J, the gap between germline ends came to 9 bases. CDR3 protein: CASSLQGLEKLFF. The CDR3, as DNA: TGTGCCAGCAGCTTACAAGGGTTGGAAAAACTGTTTTTT.

The V and J genes are TRBV14 and TRBJ2-1; D is unclear. Trimming took off 1 base at V and 2 bases at J, with 12 bases between the two ends. The CDR3 has 16 residues. Per the germline V gene, CDR1 is SGHDN and CDR2 is FVKESK. CDR3 sequence reads: CASSQGREYTYNEQFF. CDR3 nucleotide sequence: TGTGCCAGCAGCCAAGGAAGAGAGTATACCTACAATGAGCAGTTCTTC.

The chain employs TRBV2 and TRBJ1-5; possible D gene TRBD1, 6 bases. The length of the CDR3 is 15 residues. CDR1 is SNHLY and CDR2 is FYNNEI in the germline V gene. Trimming shortened V by 6 bases and J by 0 bases, and 12 bases separated the two germline ends. The CDR3 reads CASSPDSYSNQPQHF. In DNA, the CDR3 is TGTGCCAGCAGCCCGGACAGTTATAGCAATCAGCCCCAGCATTTT.